Following are 14 T cell receptor beta chains from one sample sequenced in a study of low-dose radiotherapy and immunotherapy resistance in tumors. First-strand cDNA relied on TRAV- and TRBV-specific primers spanning alpha and beta chains. TCR amplification ran approximately 20 PCR cycles using constant-region and V-primer adapter primers. Each CDR3 protein gets one entry after TCRdb re-called the reads with MiXCR. The sample shows 59,000 or so distinct CDR3 sequences, about a quarter of them seen only once. Time point given: before trial treatment. This sample comprised PBMCs, obtained before treatment. These receptors were obtained from a male donor with rectosigmoid adenocarcinoma.

This clonotype occurred many times. This rearrangement joins TRBV5-6 to TRBJ2-5; TRBD1 is a possible D gene (6 bases). V was pared by 3 bases and J by 5 bases, with 20 bases between. Germline CDR1 reads SGHDT; CDR2 reads YYEEEE. The CDR3 has 16 residues. CDR3 sequence reads: CASSYYYDRPRETQYF. DNA for the CDR3: TGTGCCAGCAGCTACTACTATGACAGGCCCCGGGAGACCCAGTACTTC.

The rearrangement joins TRBV28 to TRBJ2-3; D possibly matches TRBD1 or TRBD2 (6 bases each). CDR3 size: 15 residues. Germline CDR1 and CDR2: MDHEN and SYDVKM. V was cut by 11 bases and J by 0 bases, with 18 bases left in between. CDR3 sequence reads: CAGMGGRASTDTQYF. The CDR3 DNA is TGTGCCGGGATGGGGGGCCGGGCTAGCACAGATACGCAGTATTTT.

This clonotype was recorded many times. V gene TRBV7-2 combines with J gene TRBJ2-3, with D possibly called TRBD1 or TRBD2 (5 bases each). Germline V gives CDR1 SGHTA, CDR2 FQGNSA. The CDR3 contains 14 residues. Trimming stripped 3 bases from V and 6 bases from J, with 13 bases between. CDR3 sequence reads: CASSFLGVGDTQYF. The CDR3, as DNA: TGTGCCAGCAGCTTCCTGGGGGTCGGCGATACGCAGTATTTT.

Ten or more counts support this clonotype. DNA for the CDR3: TGTGCCAGCAGCCTCGGAGAGGGGTTTAGCAATCAGCCCCAGCATTTT. Its protein product is CASSLGEGFSNQPQHF. The chain links TRBV6-1 to TRBJ1-5; possibly TRBD1 for D (5 bases). There are 16 residues in the CDR3. Looked up from germline, CDR1 is MNHNS and CDR2 is SASEGT. The ends were cut back, 6 bases at V and 0 bases at J, with 15 bases in the middle.

The V call is TRBV20-1, the J call TRBJ2-1, with D unclear. V was trimmed by 5 bases and J by 6 bases, leaving 14 bases between them. The germline V gene encodes CDR1 DFQATT and CDR2 SNEGSKA (reference sequence). The CDR3 is 13 residues long. This CDR3 is CSAPLGEANEQFF. The CDR3 nucleotides read TGCAGTGCTCCCCTTGGGGAAGCCAATGAGCAGTTCTTC.

Comments on this clonotype: This likely came from a read error, as a far larger clone is one base away. The rearrangement joins TRBV27 to TRBJ2-5; 7 bases agree with TRBD2. This CDR3 is built from 14 residues. V gave up 5 bases and J gave up 11 bases; unmatched junction bases: 14. CDR1 is MNHEY, CDR2 SMNVEV, per germline (reference sequence). The CDR3, as DNA: TGTGCCAGCAGTCTGTCTAGCGGAAACAATGAGCAGTACTTC. It specifies CASSLSSGNNEQYF.

This clonotype showed up many times. DNA of the CDR3: TGCGCCAGCAGCCAAGAGGGGGGGGGTCGGGAGACCCAGTACTTC. Amino acids: CASSQEGGGRETQYF. The V gene is TRBV4-3, the J gene TRBJ2-5, with TRBD2 identical over 7 bases. The CDR3 has 15 residues. The V gene end was trimmed by 0 bases and the J gene end by 5 bases; junction bases not matched to a gene: 6. Germline values: CDR1 LGHNA, CDR2 YSLEER.

The chain couples TRBV6-2 or TRBV6-3 to TRBJ2-7, with no clear D. V lost 0 bases to trimming and J lost 4 bases, with 10 bases between them. Germline V lookup: CDR1 MNHEY, CDR2 SVGEGT. This CDR3 is 14 amino acids long. DNA of the CDR3: TGTGCCAGCAGTTACTCTGAAAGGGCGTACGAGCAGTACTTC. Its translation: CASSYSERAYEQYF.

This clonotype was observed a handful of times. This chain connects TRBV18 to TRBJ2-3, with 12 bases lining up with TRBD2. Germline-derived CDR1 and CDR2 are KGHSH and LQKENI. The CDR3 has 16 residues. Trimming removed 6 bases from V and 4 bases from J; junction bases left unmatched: 8. This chain's CDR3 is CASSLQTSGGPDTQYF. The CDR3 DNA reads TGTGCCAGCTCCCTTCAGACTAGCGGGGGCCCAGATACGCAGTATTTT.

This clonotype was recorded many times. V and J are TRBV10-1 and TRBJ2-3; 8 positions agree with TRBD2. There are 16 residues in the CDR3. The V segment lost 1 base and the J segment 6 bases; nucleotides outside the gene matches: 9. The germline gives CDR1 WNHNN, CDR2 SYGVQD (reference sequence). This CDR3 is CASSEYLAGGRDTQYF. The CDR3, as DNA: TGCGCCAGCAGTGAGTACCTAGCGGGTGGCAGGGATACGCAGTATTTT.

In its sample, this clonotype was seen many times. The rearrangement links TRBV3-1 to TRBJ2-2; no definite D call. Germline assignment: CDR1 LGHDT and CDR2 YNNKEL (reference sequence). This CDR3 is 15 amino acids long. The ends were cut back, 2 bases at V and 8 bases at J, with 15 bases in the middle. The CDR3 is CASSQPKQRAGELFF. Written as DNA, the CDR3 is TGTGCCAGCAGCCAACCAAAGCAAAGAGCTGGGGAGCTGTTTTTT. Full variable domain (remainder filled in from reference TRBV3-1 and TRBJ2-2): DTAVSQTPKYLVTQMGNDKSIKCEQNLGHDTMYWYKQDSKKFLKIMFSYNNKELIINETVPNRFSPKSPDKAHLNLHINSLELGDSAVYFCASSQPKQRAGELFFGEGSRLTVL.

This clonotype has just one count. The gene calls are TRBV2 and TRBJ2-7; maybe TRBD2 (5 bases). Between the trimmed V and J ends, which lost 5 bases and 7 bases, there was a span of 18 bases. The CDR3 contains 14 residues. Germline CDR1 and CDR2: SNHLY and FYNNEI. The CDR3 here is CASSKDSPTSEQYF. The CDR3 nucleotides read TGTGCCAGCAGTAAGGACTCTCCAACCTCAGAGCAGTACTTC.

This clonotype was found a few times. The chain has TRBV5-4 and TRBJ2-2; D is perhaps TRBD1 or TRBD2 (5 bases each). The CDR3 contains 14 residues. Trimming took 4 bases from V and 5 from J, leaving 12 bases between them. The V gene's germline CDR1 is SGHNT and CDR2 YYREEE (reference sequence). The CDR3 DNA sequence: TGTGCCAGCAGCCGAGGGGCCGAGACCGGGGAGCTGTTTTTT. Translated, it gives CASSRGAETGELFF.

This clonotype was recorded at least ten times. V and J are TRBV6-1 and TRBJ1-2, with D possibly TRBD1 on 5 matching bases. V was shortened by 3 bases and J by 4 bases, with 15 bases between the two germline ends. Per the germline V gene, CDR1 is MNHNS and CDR2 is SASEGT. The CDR3 is 15 residues long. For the CDR3, the DNA is TGTGCCAGCAGTGACGACAGCACGGGGCGCTATGGCTACACCTTC. Protein sequence: CASSDDSTGRYGYTF.